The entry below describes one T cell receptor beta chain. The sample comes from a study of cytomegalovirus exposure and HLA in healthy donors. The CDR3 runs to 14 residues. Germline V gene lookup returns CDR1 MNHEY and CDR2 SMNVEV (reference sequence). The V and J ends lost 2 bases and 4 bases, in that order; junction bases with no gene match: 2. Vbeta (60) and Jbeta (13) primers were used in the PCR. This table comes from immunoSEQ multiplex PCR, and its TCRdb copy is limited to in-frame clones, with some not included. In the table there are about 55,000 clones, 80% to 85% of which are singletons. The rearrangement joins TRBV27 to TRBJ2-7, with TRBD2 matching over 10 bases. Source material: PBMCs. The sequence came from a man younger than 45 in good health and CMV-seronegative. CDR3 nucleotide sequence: TGTGCCAGCAGTTTAATAGCGGGAGGATACGAGCAGTACTTC. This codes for CASSLIAGGYEQYF.